The TCR beta chain under discussion was sequenced for a study of cytomegalovirus exposure and HLA in healthy donors. Study information: The early release's HLA-typed donors yielded approximately 81 million unique TCRs.

This CDR3 comprises 14 residues. Per germline, CDR1 SGHTA and CDR2 FQGNSA. Study results and limitations: In a later analysis, CMV-associated beta chains were mostly HLA-associated, it appeared. V- and J-gene trimming of TCR beta was linked (in a later analysis) to a missense DCLRE1C variant.

The PCR ran on 60 Vbeta and 13 Jbeta primers. Original data processing: In a later analysis, approximately 80 million unique TCR beta chains included roughly 11 million shared by two or more donors. Here immunoSEQ multiplex PCR was the method, and the copy in TCRdb shows in-frame clones only, minus some. V, J and clone size reflect that table, while D and trimming were determined from the DNA. The table lists 120,000 to 150,000 clones, roughly 80% of them singletons, with around 3% in the top ten. In this sample, this clone turned up once. Its matching antigen is unknown. This chain joins TRBV7-2 and TRBJ2-5; tentative D call: TRBD2 (6 bases). The end of the DNA is better explained by TRBJ2-7, so the J call may be wrong. Sequencing was carried out using PBMCs. This TCR came from a man aged 35 to 55 in good health and CMV-seropositive. The chain's CDR3 is CASSEHGGNYEQYF. For the CDR3, the DNA is TGTGCCAGCAGCGAACACGGCGGGAACTACGAGCAGTACTTC.